The T cell receptor (beta chain) described here comes from a study of control samples from healthy donors and cancer patients. Assay used: immunoSEQ multiplex PCR; TCRdb lists only in-frame clones, some missing. The sample has 100,000 or so clones, approximately 90% seen once. This TCR came from a woman younger than 35 in good health. The sequenced sample consisted of blood.

The CDR3 DNA follows: TGTGCCAGCAGTGTTCGTGTTTGGGGCGGGGGCACAGATACGCAGTATTTT. This translates into CASSVRVWGGGTDTQYF. The gene calls are TRBV6-1 and TRBJ2-3, with D possibly matching TRBD2 (6 bases). V was trimmed by 4 bases and J by 1 base, leaving 18 bases between them. Germline CDR1 is MNHNS and CDR2 is SASEGT. The CDR3 is 17 amino acids.